A single sample is the source of the 30 T cell receptor beta chains below, sequenced in a study of blood T cells in healthy people across ages. Primers used in a second PCR of about 7 to 11 cycles were a sample-barcoded 5' primer and a J-beta primer mix. TCRdb processed the 5' RACE reads anew with MiXCR; each CDR3 protein has one entry. Here the sample spans 1.5 million to 2 million distinct CDR3 sequences, about two fifths being singletons. The sample consisted of blood. The origin of the receptors is a human donor in good health.

The V call is TRBV7-9, the J call TRBJ2-1; D not resolved. V was cut by 5 bases and J by 8 bases, with 10 bases left in between. The CDR3 sequence is 12 residues long. Germline CDR1 SEHNR, CDR2 FQNEAQ (reference sequence). The CDR3 sequence is CASSPSVHEQFF. In DNA, the CDR3 is TGTGCCAGCAGCCCCTCTGTTCATGAGCAGTTCTTC.

This clonotype was found a few times. This sequence joins TRBV6-2 or TRBV6-3 and TRBJ2-5; D is unclear. The J call may be faulty, since TRBJ2-7 better matches the DNA end. This CDR3 contains 11 residues. Germline CDR1 MNHEY, CDR2 SVGEGT. CDR3 bases: TGTGCCAGCAGTTATATGAACGAGCAGTACTTC. Translated, it gives CASSYMNEQYF.

This clonotype has more than one count but fewer than ten. This rearrangement joins TRBV12-3 or TRBV12-4 to TRBJ1-6, with D unresolved. The germline V and J ends were trimmed by 3 bases and 6 bases, with 6 bases remaining between them. The CDR3 sequence is 13 residues long. CDR3 coding DNA: TGTGCCAGCAGTTTCGGTGCTAATTCACCCCTCCACTTT. This sequence encodes CASSFGANSPLHF.

V and J are TRBV2 and TRBJ2-7, with D unresolved. The CDR3 is made up of 15 amino acids. Germline loops: CDR1 SNHLY, CDR2 FYNNEI. V was cut by 2 bases and J by 2 bases, with 13 bases left in between. The CDR3 sequence is CASSEFGRSPYEQYF. CDR3 DNA sequence: TGTGCCAGCAGTGAATTTGGCAGGAGCCCCTACGAGCAGTACTTC.

The genes are TRBV24-1 and TRBJ1-1, with D possibly TRBD1 on 5 matching bases. This CDR3 contains 13 residues. Deletions cut 3 bases from V and 3 bases from J, with 7 bases between. Germline CDR1 and CDR2: KGHDR and SFDVKD. DNA for the CDR3: TGTGCCACCAGTGATACGGGACACACTGAAGCTTTCTTT. Amino acids: CATSDTGHTEAFF.

The chain is built from TRBV25-1 and TRBJ2-1, with unresolved D. V lost 1 base and J 3 bases, leaving 10 bases between the germline ends. The V gene's germline CDR1 is MGHDK and CDR2 SYGVNS. CDR3 length: 15 amino acids. The CDR3 nucleotides read TGTGCCAGCAGTGAATCTTTCAGTAACTACAATGAGCAGTTCTTC. Protein product: CASSESFSNYNEQFF.

This clonotype was picked up a small number of times. This sequence joins TRBV3-1 and TRBJ1-2; D not certain. V shed 5 bases and J shed 6 bases, with 10 bases lying between them. CDR3 length: 12 residues. Germline V gene lookup returns CDR1 LGHDT and CDR2 YNNKEL (reference sequence). CDR3 sequence (DNA): TGTGCCAGCAGCTCCGGACGGGATGGCTACACCTTC. Protein sequence: CASSSGRDGYTF.

This sequence joins TRBV9 and TRBJ1-2; perhaps TRBD1 as D (5 bases). CDR1 SGDLS and CDR2 YYNGEE come from the germline V gene. Trimming removed 3 bases from V and 2 bases from J, with 14 bases in between. CDR3 size: 15 residues. CDR3 sequence (DNA): TGTGCCAGCAGCGGCCCGGGACGGGGAAACTATGGCTACACCTTC. Amino acids: CASSGPGRGNYGYTF. The whole variable domain, filled in from reference TRBV9 and TRBJ1-2, reads DSGVTQTPKHLITATGQRVTLRCSPRSGDLSVYWYQQSLDQGLQFLIQYYNGEERAKGNILERFSAQQFPDLHSELNLSSLELGDSALYFCASSGPGRGNYGYTFGSGTRLTVV.

This sequence joins TRBV6-1 and TRBJ2-5; TRBD1 agrees at 9 bases. Per the germline V gene, CDR1 is MNHNS and CDR2 is SASEGT. J lost 5 bases, V lost 2 bases, and 6 bases had no gene match. CDR3 length: 15 amino acids. The DNA of the CDR3 is TGTGCCAGCAGTGAATGGGACAGGGTAGTCGAGACCCAGTACTTC. Translation gives CASSEWDRVVETQYF.

CDR3 bases: TGCGCCAGCAGCCAAGATCTTTCCAGTGGCTACGAGCAGTACTTC. This encodes CASSQDLSSGYEQYF. The rearrangement uses TRBV4-3 and TRBJ2-4; D unclear. The DNA end is a closer match to TRBJ2-7, so the J assignment may be wrong. Germline V gene lookup returns CDR1 LGHNA and CDR2 YSLEER. The CDR3 is made up of 15 amino acids.

At least ten counts were recorded for this clonotype. The rearrangement joins TRBV7-2 to TRBJ2-1, with D possibly TRBD1 on 7 matching bases. Germline assignment: CDR1 SGHTA and CDR2 FQGNSA. CDR3 length: 14 residues. The V and J ends lost 6 bases and 7 bases respectively, with 16 bases between them. CDR3 sequence (DNA): TGTGCCAGCAGTTTCTCAGGGGGGTTGAATGAGCAGTTCTTC. It codes for CASSFSGGLNEQFF.

This rearrangement joins TRBV12-5 to TRBJ2-7, with D tentatively TRBD1 or TRBD2 (5 bases each). Germline loops: CDR1 LGHNT, CDR2 FRNRAP. This CDR3 comprises 12 residues. The germline V and J ends were trimmed by 5 bases and 7 bases, with 12 bases remaining between them. The CDR3 loop reads CASGPREGEQYF. The CDR3 nucleotides read TGTGCTAGTGGTCCCCGAGAGGGGGAGCAGTACTTC.

The rearrangement joins TRBV5-5 to TRBJ2-3; D might be TRBD2 (6 bases). This CDR3 comprises 15 residues. Trimming pared 4 bases from V and 1 base from J, leaving 13 bases between. Germline V gene sequence: CDR1 SGHKS, CDR2 YYEKEE (reference sequence). CDR3 nucleotides: TGTGCCAGCAGCGGCGGGACTCCCCGCACAGATACGCAGTATTTT. Its translation: CASSGGTPRTDTQYF. Full variable domain (missing parts from reference TRBV5-5 and TRBJ2-3): DAGVTQSPTHLIKTRGQQVTLRCSPISGHKSVSWYQQVLGQGPQFIFQYYEKEERGRGNFPDRFSARQFPNYSSELNVNALLLGDSALYLCASSGGTPRTDTQYFGPGTRLTVL.

This clonotype has a handful of counts. The chain recombines TRBV2 with TRBJ1-1, with a weak D call TRBD1 (5 bases). Germline V gene data show CDR1 as SNHLY and CDR2 as FYNNEI. The ends were cut back, 8 bases at V and 3 bases at J, with 16 bases in the middle. The CDR3 covers 14 residues. The CDR3 DNA reads TGTGCCAGCCTTGGGGGGAGCAGGGACACTGAAGCTTTCTTT. Translating gives CASLGGSRDTEAFF.

CDR3 nucleotide sequence: TGCAGCGTTGATAACCGTCCGAGCTCCTACGAGCAGTACTTC. Its translation is CSVDNRPSSYEQYF. V usage is TRBV29-1 and J usage is TRBJ2-7; no clear D gene. Germline CDR1 and CDR2: SQVTM and ANQGSEA. The CDR3 has 14 amino acids. V was trimmed by 3 bases and J by 0 bases, leaving 12 bases between them.

There are a few counts of this clonotype. V and J are TRBV20-1 and TRBJ1-2; D might be TRBD1 (5 bases). Trimming stripped 2 bases from V and 8 bases from J, with 12 bases between. Germline CDR1 and CDR2: DFQATT and SNEGSKA (reference sequence). The CDR3 extends over 12 amino acids. The CDR3 sequence: CSARRSREGYTF. CDR3 sequence (DNA): TGCAGTGCTAGACGTTCCAGGGAGGGCTACACCTTC.

A few counts support this clonotype. The J gene is TRBJ1-2, the V gene TRBV5-1; D gene unclear. V lost 7 bases and J 0 bases, leaving 13 bases between the germline ends. Germline loops: CDR1 SGHRS, CDR2 YFSETQ. This CDR3 spans 14 amino acids. In DNA, the CDR3 is TGCGCCAGCGCACCTCGCGGACCTAACTATGGCTACACCTTC. Its translation: CASAPRGPNYGYTF.

Only a few counts were recorded for this clonotype. This chain links TRBV10-3 with TRBJ2-1; 8 bases agree with TRBD1. CDR3 length equals 17 residues. Germline V gives CDR1 ENHRY, CDR2 SYGVKD. The J segment lost 0 bases and the V segment lost 9 bases, leaving 13 bases of the junction unmatched. CDR3 amino acids: CAIRGTGQPNSYNEQFF. CDR3 in DNA: TGTGCCATTAGGGGGACAGGACAGCCGAACTCCTACAATGAGCAGTTCTTC.

The genes are TRBV2 and TRBJ1-5; D is ambiguous. The V and J ends lost 2 bases and 15 bases respectively, with 14 bases between them. Germline values: CDR1 SNHLY, CDR2 FYNNEI. This CDR3 comprises 12 residues. The CDR3 coding sequence is TGTGCCAGCAGTGAACGAGATGGGGTTCGGCATTTT. Protein: CASSERDGVRHF.

V usage is TRBV12-3 or TRBV12-4 and J usage is TRBJ1-1; 9 bases align to TRBD1. The J segment lost 1 base and the V segment lost 6 bases, leaving 15 bases of the junction unmatched. The CDR3 has 18 amino acids. The CDR3 reads CASRPKNRGLAGNTEAFF. As DNA, the CDR3 is TGTGCCAGCAGGCCAAAAAACAGGGGGCTAGCAGGGAACACTGAAGCTTTCTTT.

This clonotype turned up a few times. The rearrangement links TRBV6-2 or TRBV6-3 to TRBJ2-7; TRBD1 is a possible D gene (6 bases). Trimming removed 5 bases from V and 0 bases from J, with 14 bases in between. Germline assignment: CDR1 MNHEY and CDR2 SVGEGT. The CDR3 length is 15 residues. The CDR3 coding sequence is TGTGCCAGCAGTGGGGCCGGGACAATCTCCTACGAGCAGTACTTC. Its protein product is CASSGAGTISYEQYF.

This clonotype was detected many times. V usage is TRBV11-1 and J usage is TRBJ2-1; a weak D match, TRBD2 (5 bases). Trimming removed 1 base at V and 8 bases at J, with 9 bases between. The CDR3 is 13 amino acids. Germline values: CDR1 SGHAT, CDR2 FQDESV (reference sequence). The CDR3 nucleotides read TGTGCCAGCAGCTTAGTGGGAGAAGATGAGCAGTTCTTC. It specifies CASSLVGEDEQFF.

This clonotype was observed at least ten times. The V call is TRBV4-3, the J call TRBJ1-2; D is possibly TRBD1 (5 bases). Trimming cost V 4 bases and J 8 bases, with 14 bases left between them. The V gene's germline CDR1 is LGHNA and CDR2 YSLEER. The CDR3 contains 13 residues. CDR3 protein: CASSPSREYGYTF. DNA of the CDR3: TGCGCCAGCAGCCCCTCCAGGGAGTACGGCTACACCTTC.

The chain carries TRBV5-1 and TRBJ2-1; 7 bases map to TRBD1. Germline trimming cut 2 bases from V and 1 base from J; bases unmatched to any gene: 9. CDR3 length: 17 amino acids. Germline-derived CDR1 and CDR2 are SGHRS and YFSETQ. CDR3 sequence reads: CASSFRQGVRSYNEQFF. In DNA, the CDR3 is TGCGCCAGCAGCTTCAGGCAGGGGGTTCGGTCCTACAATGAGCAGTTCTTC.

This clonotype was seen a handful of times. The V call is TRBV28, the J call TRBJ2-1; possibly TRBD1 for D (6 bases). V was clipped by 3 bases and J by 5 bases, with 14 bases between them. Germline V gene data show CDR1 as MDHEN and CDR2 as SYDVKM. The CDR3 length is 15 residues. The CDR3 DNA reads TGTGCCAGCAGTTTCTCCGGGACACAAGACAATGAGCAGTTCTTC. Encoded protein: CASSFSGTQDNEQFF.

J is TRBJ1-6 and V is TRBV27; a possible D gene is TRBD1 (5 bases). There are 16 residues in the CDR3. Germline CDR1 and CDR2: MNHEY and SMNVEV (reference sequence). V was trimmed by 3 bases and J by 6 bases, leaving 15 bases between them. In DNA, the CDR3 is TGTGCCAGCAGTTTTGGTCTAGGGGCCCCTAATTCACCCCTCCACTTT. As protein: CASSFGLGAPNSPLHF.

Worth noting for this clonotype: A read error may be the cause here, since a much bigger clone is one base away. V usage is TRBV7-3 and J usage is TRBJ1-2, with 7 bases aligning to TRBD1. This CDR3 has 15 amino acids. CDR1 is SGHTA and CDR2 is FQGTGA in the germline V gene. The CDR3 loop reads CVSSRDSQGGYGYTF. CDR3 sequence (DNA): TGTGTCAGCAGTCGGGACAGCCAGGGGGGGTATGGCTACACCTTC.

The CDR3 region is CASSSPSSRGYEQFF. CDR3 DNA sequence: TGTGCCAGCAGTTCCCCTTCCTCCCGGGGGTATGAGCAGTTCTTC. The V and J genes are TRBV6-2 or TRBV6-3 and TRBJ2-1; tentative D call: TRBD2 (6 bases). This CDR3 region has 15 residues. Between the trimmed V and J ends, which lost 4 bases and 8 bases, there was a span of 18 bases. CDR1 and CDR2 (germline): MNHEY, SVGEGT.

Here the CDR3 DNA reads TGTGCCAGCAGTGCGACCGAAGAGACCCAGTACTTC. Translating it yields CASSATEETQYF. The gene calls are TRBV2 and TRBJ2-5; D remains unclear. Germline values: CDR1 SNHLY, CDR2 FYNNEI. Trimming took off 4 bases at V and 3 bases at J, with 6 bases between the two ends. The CDR3 has 12 amino acids.

Only a few counts were recorded for this clonotype. The rearrangement links TRBV20-1 to TRBJ2-7, with a weak D call TRBD2 (6 bases). The CDR3 spans 11 residues. Germline V lookup: CDR1 DFQATT, CDR2 SNEGSKA (reference sequence). CDR3 sequence reads: CRGGASYEQYF. Written as DNA, the CDR3 is TGCAGAGGAGGGGCCTCCTACGAGCAGTACTTC.